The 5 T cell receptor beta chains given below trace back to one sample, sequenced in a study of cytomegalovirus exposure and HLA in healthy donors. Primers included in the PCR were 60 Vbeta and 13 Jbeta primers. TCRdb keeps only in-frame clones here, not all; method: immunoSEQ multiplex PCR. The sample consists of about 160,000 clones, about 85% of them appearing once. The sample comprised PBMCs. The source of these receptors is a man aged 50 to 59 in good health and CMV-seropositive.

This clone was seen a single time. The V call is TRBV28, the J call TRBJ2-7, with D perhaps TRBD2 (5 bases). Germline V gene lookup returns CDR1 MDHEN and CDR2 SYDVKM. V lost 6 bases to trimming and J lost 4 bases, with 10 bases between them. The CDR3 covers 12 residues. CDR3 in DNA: TGTGCCAGCAGGGCGGGCTTTTACGAGCAGTACTTC. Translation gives CASRAGFYEQYF.

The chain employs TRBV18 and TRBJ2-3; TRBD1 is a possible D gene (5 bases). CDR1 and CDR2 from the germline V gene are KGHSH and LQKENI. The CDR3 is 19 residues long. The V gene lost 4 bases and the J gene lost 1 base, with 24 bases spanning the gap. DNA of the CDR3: TGTGCCAGCTCACATACATCGGAAGGGGCCAGGACCGGCACAGATACGCAGTATTTT. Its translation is CASSHTSEGARTGTDTQYF.

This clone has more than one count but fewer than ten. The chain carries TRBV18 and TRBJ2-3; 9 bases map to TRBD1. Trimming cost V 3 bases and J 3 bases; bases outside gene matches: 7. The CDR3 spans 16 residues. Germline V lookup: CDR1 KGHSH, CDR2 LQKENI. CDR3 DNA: TGTGCCAGCTCACCGTGGAGGGACAGGGTAACAGATACGCAGTATTTT. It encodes CASSPWRDRVTDTQYF. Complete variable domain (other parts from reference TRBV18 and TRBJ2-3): NAGVMQNPRHLVRRRGQEARLRCSPMKGHSHVYWYRQLPEEGLKFMVYLQKENIIDESGMPKERFSAEFPKEGPSILRIQQVVRGDSAAYFCASSPWRDRVTDTQYFGPGTRLTVL.

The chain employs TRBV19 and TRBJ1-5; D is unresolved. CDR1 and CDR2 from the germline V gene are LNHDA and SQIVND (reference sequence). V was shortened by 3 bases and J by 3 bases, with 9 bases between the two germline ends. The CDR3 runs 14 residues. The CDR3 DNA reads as TGTGCCAGTAGTATGGAAAGCGCCAATCAGCCCCAGCATTTT. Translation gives CASSMESANQPQHF.

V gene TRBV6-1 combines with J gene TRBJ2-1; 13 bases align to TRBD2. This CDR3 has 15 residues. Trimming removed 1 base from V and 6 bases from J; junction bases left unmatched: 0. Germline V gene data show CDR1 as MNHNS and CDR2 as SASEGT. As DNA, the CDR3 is TGTGCCAGCAGTGAAGGGACTAGCGGGGGCAATGAGCAGTTCTTC. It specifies CASSEGTSGGNEQFF.